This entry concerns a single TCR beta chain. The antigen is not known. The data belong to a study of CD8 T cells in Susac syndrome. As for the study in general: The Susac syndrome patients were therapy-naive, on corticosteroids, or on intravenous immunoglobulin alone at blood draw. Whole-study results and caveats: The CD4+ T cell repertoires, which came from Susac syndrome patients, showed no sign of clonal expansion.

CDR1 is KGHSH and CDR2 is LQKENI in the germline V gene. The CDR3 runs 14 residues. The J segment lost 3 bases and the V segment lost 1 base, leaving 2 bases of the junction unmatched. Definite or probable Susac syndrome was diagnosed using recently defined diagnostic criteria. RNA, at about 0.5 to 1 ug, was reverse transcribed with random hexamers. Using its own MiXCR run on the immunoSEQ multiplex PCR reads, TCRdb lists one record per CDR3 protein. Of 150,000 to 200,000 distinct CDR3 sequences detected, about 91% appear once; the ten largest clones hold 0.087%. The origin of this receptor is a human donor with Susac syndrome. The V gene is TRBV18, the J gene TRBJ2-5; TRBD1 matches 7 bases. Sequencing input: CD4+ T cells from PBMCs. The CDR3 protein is CASSPRTGEETQYF. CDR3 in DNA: TGTGCCAGCTCACCACGAACAGGGGAAGAGACCCAGTACTTC. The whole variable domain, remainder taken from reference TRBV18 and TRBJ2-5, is NAGVMQNPRHLVRRRGQEARLRCSPMKGHSHVYWYRQLPEEGLKFMVYLQKENIIDESGMPKERFSAEFPKEGPSILRIQQVVRGDSAAYFCASSPRTGEETQYFGPGTRLLVL.